A selection of T cell receptor beta chains follows, all from one sample in a study of shared clonotypes between healthy human individuals. Libraries were prepared by immunoSEQ multiplex PCR; TCRdb keeps only in-frame clonotypes and omits some of them. The sample carries a few hundred thousand clones, just under 97% recorded once. Sequenced input: naive CD8+ T cells sorted from blood. The receptors here all came from a woman in her twenties or thirties in good health. CDR3s include the opening cysteine and the closing phenylalanine or tryptophan. The size field is filled for only some rows; it gives once, few, many or a size class.

v_gene,abundance,len,j_gene,CDR3aa
TRBV5-5,.,15,TRBJ2-7,CASSLPLRELYEQYF
TRBV27,once,16,TRBJ2-2,CASSPAAGENTGELFF
TRBV28,.,14,TRBJ2-1,CASSSGGTYNEQFF
TRBV27,.,17,TRBJ2-1,CASSLGPGQFSYNEQFF
TRBV22-1,.,17,TRBJ2-6,CPGRYECEQSRANVLTF
TRBV5-6,.,15,TRBJ2-1,CASSLGAGGLNEQFF
TRBV13,.,14,TRBJ1-1,CASSLGQSYTEAFF
TRBV6-1,.,15,.,CASSESAAVYGEQYF
TRBV30,.,14,TRBJ2-5,CAWSDGQYQETQYF
TRBV11-2,.,14,TRBJ2-3,CASSLGVFTDTQYF
TRBV18,.,14,TRBJ1-2,CASSPDRTGKGYTF
TRBV27,once,13,TRBJ2-1,CASRRTVNNEQFF
TRBV9,.,15,TRBJ1-4,CASSGRDAQNEKLFF
TRBV11-2,.,17,TRBJ2-3,CASSSPAGFTATDTQYF
TRBV9,few,13,TRBJ2-2,CASSVGNTGELFF
TRBV28,.,17,TRBJ2-5,CASSSGQGGRFNETQYF
TRBV27,.,15,TRBJ1-5,CASSLAAGPIQPQHF
TRBV30,.,12,.,CAWDNKFYEQYF
TRBV6-6,.,12,TRBJ2-7,CASSPGLGEQYF
TRBV5-8,.,18,TRBJ2-1,CASSPWSGTGAVGNEQFF
TRBV19,.,15,TRBJ2-1,CASSPFTGPYNEQFF
TRBV9,.,15,TRBJ2-6,CASSLGGTMANVLTF
TRBV19,.,13,TRBJ1-1,CASSIHPTAEAFF
TRBV21-1,.,15,TRBJ2-1,CASSNGELAVNEQFF
TRBV27,few,14,TRBJ1-5,CASSLVGSNQPQHF
TRBV7-9,.,16,TRBJ2-7,CASSLARASGNYEQYF
TRBV18,.,16,TRBJ2-2,CASSPMDRGHTGELFF
TRBV5-6,.,16,TRBJ1-2,CASSLLTQGAYYGYTF
TRBV28,once,15,TRBJ2-7,CASSLWNRGPYEQYF
TRBV7-6,.,14,TRBJ2-7,CASSLVGEGYEQYF
TRBV7-7,.,16,TRBJ1-1,CASSPLTPGSNTEAFF
TRBV5-1,.,15,TRBJ2-1,CASSKTGVSYNEQFF
TRBV9,.,14,TRBJ2-6,CASARLTGANVLTF
TRBV6-5,.,15,TRBJ2-1,CASSYAGTGYNEQFF
TRBV11-2,once,14,TRBJ2-3,CASSYLAGTDTQYF
TRBV5-8,.,13,TRBJ1-5,CASSLGLPQPQHF
TRBV9,.,13,TRBJ2-1,CASSTTMYNEQFF
TRBV14,.,13,TRBJ2-7,CASSQLKTYEQYF
TRBV7-9,.,13,TRBJ2-7,CASSLAWTYEQYF
TRBV30,.,15,TRBJ1-2,CAWSPVSPGDYGYTF
TRBV6-5,once,16,TRBJ2-7,CASSYSGGSVAYEQYF
TRBV27,.,15,TRBJ2-4,CASSAGTSGRWGQYF
TRBV9,.,13,TRBJ1-1,CASSGRTGAEAFF
TRBV28,.,17,TRBJ2-1,CASLPEDRAQYGGEQFF
TRBV28,.,15,TRBJ2-7,CATRIRTGTSYEQYF
TRBV27,.,14,TRBJ2-2,CASSFALTGGELFF
TRBV10-2,.,11,TRBJ2-7,CASKASYEQYF
TRBV29-1,once,16,TRBJ2-5,CSVDSPGPAAPETQYF
TRBV4-1,.,14,.,CASSRTSGTYEQYF
TRBV2,few,11,TRBJ1-2,CASRQTYGYTF
TRBV6-5,.,14,TRBJ1-1,CASSYVGGNTEAFF
TRBV11-2,once,14,TRBJ1-2,CASSTGGSFYGYTF
TRBV2,.,12,TRBJ1-5,CASSPPNQPQHF